Each of the 17 T cell receptor beta chains below was sequenced from the same sample in a study of cytomegalovirus exposure and HLA in healthy donors. The PCR made use of 60 Vbeta and 13 Jbeta primers. Only in-frame clones appear in the TCRdb table, and some are missing; sequencing was by immunoSEQ multiplex PCR. The table shows around 54,000 clones, with over 70% occurring only once. Sequencing used PBMCs. These receptor sequences come from a man under 40 in good health and CMV-seropositive.

This clone was counted once. This rearrangement joins TRBV28 to TRBJ2-7, with D possibly TRBD2 on 5 matching bases. Germline V CDR1 and CDR2: MDHEN, SYDVKM. The V end lost 6 bases, the J end lost 7 bases, and 22 bases lay between the germline ends. CDR3 size: 15 residues. The CDR3 DNA sequence: TGTGCCAGCAGCCCCGCCCGGACTGCGGAGGCAGAGCAGTACTTC. Translation gives CASSPARTAEAEQYF.

The chain links TRBV27 to TRBJ2-7; the match to TRBD2 covers 7 bases. The CDR3 contains 15 residues. The V segment lost 8 bases and the J segment 4 bases; nucleotides outside the gene matches: 14. Germline assignment: CDR1 MNHEY and CDR2 SMNVEV (reference sequence). CDR3 sequence reads: CASRPGRTAGYEQYF. The CDR3 region has the DNA TGTGCCAGCCGACCCGGGAGGACGGCGGGATACGAGCAGTACTTC.

This sequence joins TRBV5-4 and TRBJ2-7; the match to TRBD2 covers 10 bases. Germline assignment: CDR1 SGHNT and CDR2 YYREEE (reference sequence). Germline trimming cut 1 base from V and 7 bases from J; bases unmatched to any gene: 14. CDR3 length equals 17 residues. CDR3 coding DNA: TGTGCCAGCAGCTTGAAAACTAGCGGGGTCCCTTTGGATGAGCAGTACTTC. Protein: CASSLKTSGVPLDEQYF.

This clone was observed a few times. The CDR3 here is CSVGGIGDRKLFF. The CDR3 bases are TGCAGCGTCGGGGGGATCGGGGATCGAAAACTGTTTTTT. J is TRBJ1-4 and V is TRBV29-1; D perhaps matches TRBD1 (5 bases). Germline loops: CDR1 SQVTM, CDR2 ANQGSEA. V dropped 6 bases and J dropped 10 bases, with 18 bases sitting between them. There are 13 residues in the CDR3. Looking up the rest from reference TRBV29-1 and TRBJ1-4 gives the full variable domain: SAVISQKPSRDICQRGTSLTIQCQVDSQVTMMFWYRQQPGQSLTLIATANQGSEATYESGFVIDKFPISRPNLTFSTLTVSNMSPEDSSIYLCSVGGIGDRKLFFGSGTQLSVL.

This rearrangement joins TRBV7-2 to TRBJ1-5, with TRBD1 identical over 10 bases. J gave up 6 bases and V 5 bases, and 7 bases lay outside the gene matches. The germline V gene has CDR1 SGHTA and CDR2 FQGNSA. This CDR3 has 15 residues. The CDR3 DNA reads as TGTGCCAGCAGCCCCAAGACAGGGGGCAGTCAGCCCCAGCATTTT. It yields the protein CASSPKTGGSQPQHF.

The chain has TRBV9 and TRBJ1-4; the match to TRBD1 covers 7 bases. Germline V gives CDR1 SGDLS, CDR2 YYNGEE. CDR3 length: 15 amino acids. J was trimmed by 0 bases and V by 4 bases; bases with no gene match: 3. Written as DNA, the CDR3 is TGTGCCAGCAGCATCACAGGGGCAACTAATGAAAAACTGTTTTTT. Translated: CASSITGATNEKLFF. The whole variable domain, filled in from reference TRBV9 and TRBJ1-4, reads DSGVTQTPKHLITATGQRVTLRCSPRSGDLSVYWYQQSLDQGLQFLIQYYNGEERAKGNILERFSAQQFPDLHSELNLSSLELGDSALYFCASSITGATNEKLFFGSGTQLSVL.

The chain has TRBV7-2 and TRBJ2-7; TRBD2 matches at 10 bases. The CDR3 consists of 15 residues. Trimming removed 6 bases from V and 6 bases from J; junction bases left unmatched: 11. Germline V gene lookup returns CDR1 SGHTA and CDR2 FQGNSA. CDR3 protein: CASSYKAGGPSEQYF. As DNA, the CDR3 is TGTGCCAGCAGTTACAAAGCGGGGGGGCCTAGCGAGCAGTACTTC.

The chain is built from TRBV5-1 and TRBJ1-5, with 12 bases identical to TRBD1. Germline CDR1 SGHRS, CDR2 YFSETQ. After removal of 4 bases from V and 6 bases from J, the junction contained 14 bases not matched to a gene. This CDR3 region has 18 residues. CDR3 residues: CASSPGPGQGALSQPQHF. DNA for the CDR3: TGCGCCAGCAGCCCAGGACCGGGACAGGGGGCCCTTAGTCAGCCCCAGCATTTT.

This chain joins TRBV11-3 and TRBJ2-6, with D uncertain. The CDR3 covers 14 residues. The germline gives CDR1 SGHNT, CDR2 YENEEA. V dropped 5 bases and J dropped 2 bases, with 7 bases sitting between them. As DNA, the CDR3 is TGTGCCAGCAGCCCCGCAGCTGGGGCCAACGTCCTGACTTTC. Translation gives CASSPAAGANVLTF.

With respect to this clone: A read error may account for a junction end that differs from germline. The chain combines TRBV28 with TRBJ1-4, with D tentatively TRBD1 (5 bases). Germline V CDR1 and CDR2: MDHEN, SYDVKM. The CDR3 totals 11 residues. CDR3 in DNA: TGTGCCAGCAGCACCGGGTCCAGAAGGGGTTTT. It is translated as CASSTGSRRGF.

The chain links TRBV11-2 to TRBJ1-1, with D tentatively TRBD1 (5 bases). Trimming left V 4 bases short and J 0 bases short, with 15 bases between. Germline V gives CDR1 SGHAT, CDR2 FQNNGV. The CDR3 length is 16 residues. As DNA, the CDR3 is TGTGCCAGCAGCTCTGGCGGGGCAGCCATGAACACTGAAGCTTTCTTT. Its translation: CASSSGGAAMNTEAFF. The full variable domain, its missing parts supplied by reference TRBV11-2 and TRBJ1-1, is EAGVAQSPRYKIIEKRQSVAFWCNPISGHATLYWYQQILGQGPKLLIQFQNNGVVDDSQLPKDRFSAERLKGVDSTLKIQPAKLEDSAVYLCASSSGGAAMNTEAFFGQGTRLTVV.

The chain recombines TRBV10-3 with TRBJ1-2, with D tentatively TRBD1 (5 bases). V lost 2 bases to trimming and J lost 7 bases, with 11 bases between them. The CDR3 extends over 13 amino acids. From germline, CDR1 is ENHRY and CDR2 SYGVKD. CDR3 sequence reads: CAISEPGWRGYTF. In nucleotides, the CDR3 is TGTGCCATCAGTGAGCCAGGGTGGCGTGGCTACACCTTC.

This chain uses TRBV5-4 with TRBJ2-7, with 9 bases lining up with TRBD1. The junction had 13 bases not matched to a gene; V was cut back by 4 bases and J by 5 bases. From germline, CDR1 is SGHNT and CDR2 YYREEE (reference sequence). This CDR3 comprises 16 residues. The CDR3 is CASSITTGGALNEQYF. CDR3 bases: TGTGCCAGCAGCATTACAACAGGGGGCGCTTTGAACGAGCAGTACTTC.

V is TRBV5-4 and J is TRBJ2-7; 9 bases line up with TRBD2. CDR1 and CDR2 from the germline V gene are SGHNT and YYREEE (reference sequence). V gave up 0 bases and J gave up 2 bases; unmatched junction bases: 0. This CDR3 contains 14 residues. The CDR3 nucleotides are TGTGCCAGCAGCTTGGCTAGCGGGACCTACGAGCAGTACTTC. Translating it yields CASSLASGTYEQYF.

The genes are TRBV2 and TRBJ2-7; 8 bases are shared with TRBD1. The V segment lost 4 bases and the J segment 3 bases; nucleotides outside the gene matches: 5. Germline-derived CDR1 and CDR2 are SNHLY and FYNNEI. The CDR3 extends over 14 amino acids. CDR3: CASSAGQVIYEQYF. In DNA, the CDR3 is TGTGCCAGCAGTGCGGGACAGGTTATCTACGAGCAGTACTTC.

The genes are TRBV10-2 and TRBJ2-5; 7 bases line up with TRBD2. Germline V gives CDR1 WSHSY, CDR2 SAAADI. This CDR3 region has 13 residues. The J segment lost 4 bases and the V segment lost 8 bases, leaving 7 bases of the junction unmatched. For the CDR3, the DNA is TGCGCCAGCGGGACTACCCTCTTAGAGACCCAGTACTTC. Its translation: CASGTTLLETQYF.

The CDR3 nucleotides are TGCGCCAGCGGGGGGGGACTAGCGGGCACAGATACGCAGTATTTT. As protein: CASGGGLAGTDTQYF. The chain is built from TRBV5-1 and TRBJ2-3; 11 bases line up with TRBD2. V gave up 7 bases and J gave up 1 base; unmatched junction bases: 5. CDR1 and CDR2 from the germline V gene are SGHRS and YFSETQ. This CDR3 region has 15 residues.